These 25 T cell receptor beta chains were all obtained from the same sample, sequenced in a study of blood T cell repertoires in COVID-19. Using immunoSEQ multiplex PCR, the repertoire was profiled, and TCRdb retains in-frame clones only, with some absent. The data hold approximately 63,000 clones, with more than 80% observed a single time. Sample: peripheral blood. The receptors originated from a woman older than 75 with acute or convalescent COVID-19.

The V and J genes are TRBV28 and TRBJ2-7; TRBD1 matches 7 bases. V shed 5 bases and J 2 bases; nucleotides not matched to a gene: 9. The germline CDR1 and CDR2 sequences are MDHEN and SYDVKM. This CDR3 region has 15 residues. CDR3 in amino acids: CASSRVGQGAYEQYF. DNA for the CDR3: TGTGCCAGCAGTCGGGTTGGGCAGGGGGCCTACGAGCAGTACTTC.

The chain is built from TRBV10-3 and TRBJ2-5; a possible D gene is TRBD1 (6 bases). In germline, CDR1 is ENHRY, CDR2 SYGVKD. The CDR3 extends over 13 amino acids. V lost 10 bases to trimming and J lost 3 bases, with 15 bases between them. CDR3 bases: TGTGCCACCGGCGGACAGCGAAAAGAGACCCAGTACTTC. This codes for CATGGQRKETQYF.

V usage is TRBV7-9 and J usage is TRBJ1-1; TRBD1 matches at 10 bases. CDR1 is SEHNR and CDR2 is FQNEAQ in the germline V gene (reference sequence). The CDR3 contains 15 residues. V lost 2 bases and J lost 5; bases outside the gene matches: 5. This CDR3 reads CASSLSTGGWTEAFF. CDR3 in DNA: TGTGCCAGCAGCTTATCGACAGGGGGCTGGACTGAAGCTTTCTTT.

This chain joins TRBV6-5 and TRBJ2-7; the D gene is possibly TRBD2 (6 bases). The V end lost 10 bases, the J end lost 3 bases, and 22 bases lay between the germline ends. This CDR3 region has 15 residues. Germline values: CDR1 MNHEY, CDR2 SVGAGI. CDR3 nucleotides: TGTGCCACCAGGGCCGGGGGTGGAAAGCTCTACGAGCAGTACTTC. Translated: CATRAGGGKLYEQYF.

The chain carries TRBV7-3 and TRBJ2-1; no clear D gene. Germline V gene sequence: CDR1 SGHTA, CDR2 FQGTGA. The CDR3 has 14 amino acids. Trimming removed 2 bases from V and 9 bases from J, with 14 bases in between. DNA for the CDR3: TGTGCCAGCAGCTTAGTTCCGTTCCCTAGTGAGCAGTTCTTC. Translated, it gives CASSLVPFPSEQFF.

The rearrangement links TRBV18 to TRBJ2-1; 11 bases match TRBD2. CDR1 and CDR2 from the germline V gene are KGHSH and LQKENI. This CDR3 contains 15 residues. With 2 bases clipped from V and 8 bases from J, the junction kept 5 bases outside the gene matches. The DNA for the CDR3 is TGTGCCAGCTCACCAATTAGCGGGGGGGCTGATGAGCAGTTCTTC. Protein sequence: CASSPISGGADEQFF. The full variable domain, with the rest looked up from reference TRBV18 and TRBJ2-1, is NAGVMQNPRHLVRRRGQEARLRCSPMKGHSHVYWYRQLPEEGLKFMVYLQKENIIDESGMPKERFSAEFPKEGPSILRIQQVVRGDSAAYFCASSPISGGADEQFFGPGTRLTVL.

This clone has only a few counts. The chain uses TRBV7-8 and TRBJ2-1; 16 bases agree with TRBD2. The germline V gene has CDR1 SGHVS and CDR2 FQNEAQ. V shed 2 bases and J 2 bases; nucleotides not matched to a gene: 3. The CDR3 has 18 residues. As DNA, the CDR3 is TGTGCCAGCAGCTTAACAGGGACTAGCGGGAGGGCCTACAATGAGCAGTTCTTC. Translation gives CASSLTGTSGRAYNEQFF.

As DNA, the CDR3 is TGTGCCAGCAGCCGGACAGAGGGCACTGAAGCTTTCTTT. The encoded protein is CASSRTEGTEAFF. This sequence joins TRBV27 and TRBJ1-1; weak D call: TRBD1 (6 bases). V was pared by 6 bases and J by 4 bases, with 12 bases between. The CDR3 runs 13 residues. CDR1 and CDR2 (germline): MNHEY, SMNVEV (reference sequence).

This rearrangement joins TRBV11-2 to TRBJ2-1; 8 nucleotides line up with TRBD2. Germline trimming cut 4 bases from V and 7 bases from J; bases unmatched to any gene: 12. Germline-derived CDR1 and CDR2 are SGHAT and FQNNGV. The CDR3 extends over 16 amino acids. The CDR3 nucleotides read TGTGCCAGCAGCTCTCCCGTGACTAGCGCTCTGAATGAGCAGTTCTTC. This sequence encodes CASSSPVTSALNEQFF.

The V gene is TRBV7-2, the J gene TRBJ2-7; 8 nucleotides agree with TRBD2. The CDR3 has 15 residues. Germline CDR1 reads SGHTA; CDR2 reads FQGNSA. Losses at the gene ends were 2 bases for V and 0 bases for J; bases not matched to a gene: 3. CDR3 amino acids: CASSLTSGYSYEQYF. In DNA, the CDR3 is TGTGCCAGCAGCTTAACTAGCGGATACTCCTACGAGCAGTACTTC. The whole variable domain, filled in from reference TRBV7-2 and TRBJ2-7, reads GAGVSQSPSNKVTEKGKDVELRCDPISGHTALYWYRQSLGQGLEFLIYFQGNSAPDKSGLPSDRFSAERTGGSVSTLTIQRTQQEDSAVYLCASSLTSGYSYEQYFGPGTRLTVT.

The chain combines TRBV6-5 with TRBJ1-3; no clear D. V was cut by 7 bases and J by 0 bases, with 13 bases left in between. Germline lookup yields CDR1 MNHEY and CDR2 SVGAGI. The CDR3 consists of 15 residues. The CDR3 nucleotides are TGTGCCAGCATTCAACACGCTAGCTCTGGAAACACCATATATTTT. It encodes CASIQHASSGNTIYF.

This clone showed up just a few times. The chain is built from TRBV19 and TRBJ1-5; 7 bases agree with TRBD1. V was pared by 9 bases and J by 4 bases, with 12 bases of the junction left unmatched. Germline values: CDR1 LNHDA, CDR2 SQIVND (reference sequence). The CDR3 runs to 15 residues. CDR3 sequence reads: CASYGARQGNQPQHF. The CDR3 DNA reads TGTGCCAGCTACGGGGCGAGACAGGGTAATCAGCCCCAGCATTTT.

The chain recombines TRBV7-6 with TRBJ1-2; 7 bases align to TRBD1. The V segment lost 6 bases and the J segment 1 base; nucleotides outside the gene matches: 8. This CDR3 is 15 amino acids long. Germline assignment: CDR1 SGHVS and CDR2 FNYEAQ. CDR3 in amino acids: CASSRDSNLNYGYTF. The CDR3 nucleotides read TGTGCCAGCAGTCGGGACAGCAACCTTAACTATGGCTACACCTTC.

This clone was seen only once. This chain joins TRBV3-1 (or the pseudogene TRBV3-2) and TRBJ2-1; D is unresolved. Trimming took 4 bases from V and 1 from J, leaving 8 bases between them. The CDR3 spans 14 residues. Germline-derived CDR1 and CDR2 are LGHDT and YNNKEL (reference sequence). In DNA form, the CDR3 reads TGTGCCAGCAGCCTCGCGAGTTCCTACAATGAGCAGTTCTTC. Its protein is CASSLASSYNEQFF.

The chain has TRBV6-1 and TRBJ2-1; 12 nucleotides agree with TRBD2. The ends lost 4 bases at V and 3 bases at J; junction bases unmatched: 13. In germline, CDR1 is MNHNS, CDR2 SASEGT. The length of the CDR3 is 19 residues. The CDR3 DNA reads as TGTGCCAGCAGTGGGGTTAAACCGGGACTAGCGGGCCGCTACAATGAGCAGTTCTTC. It codes for CASSGVKPGLAGRYNEQFF.

This rearrangement joins TRBV5-1 to TRBJ2-5, with TRBD2 identical over 9 bases. The CDR3 contains 17 residues. Unmatched junction bases numbered 8, after V lost 0 bases and J lost 2 bases. Germline CDR1 reads SGHRS; CDR2 reads YFSETQ. The CDR3 DNA reads TGCGCCAGCAGCTTGGCAGGGCTAGCGGGGAGGCAAGAGACCCAGTACTTC. Translation: CASSLAGLAGRQETQYF.

The rearrangement uses TRBV19 and TRBJ1-1, with D tentatively TRBD1 (5 bases). The germline gives CDR1 LNHDA, CDR2 SQIVND (reference sequence). This CDR3 has 14 amino acids. Trimming took off 6 bases at V and 3 bases at J, with 14 bases between the two ends. The CDR3 DNA is TGTGCCAGTAGCAGCCGGGGGGGTTACACTGAAGCTTTCTTT. Amino acid sequence: CASSSRGGYTEAFF.

The rearrangement links TRBV7-9 to TRBJ1-2; 7 nucleotides agree with TRBD1. After removal of 2 bases from V and 8 bases from J, the junction contained 5 bases not matched to a gene. The CDR3 consists of 13 residues. CDR1 SEHNR and CDR2 FQNEAQ come from the germline V gene (reference sequence). The CDR3 bases are TGTGCCAGCAGCTTAACAGGGGCCGGGGGCTACACCTTC. Its protein is CASSLTGAGGYTF.

The chain joins TRBV6-5 to TRBJ1-1; maybe TRBD1 (6 bases). CDR1 and CDR2 (germline): MNHEY, SVGAGI. V dropped 7 bases and J dropped 8 bases, with 17 bases sitting between them. The CDR3 consists of 13 residues. CDR3 amino acids: CASNNGGPKEAFF. DNA of the CDR3: TGTGCCAGCAACAACGGGGGGCCCAAGGAAGCTTTCTTT.

This clone was seen only once. The J gene is TRBJ2-3, the V gene TRBV5-1, with D uncertain. V shed 4 bases and J shed 2 bases, with 8 bases lying between them. CDR1 is SGHRS and CDR2 is YFSETQ in the germline V gene. This CDR3 spans 13 amino acids. The chain's CDR3 is CASSLDHTDTQYF. CDR3 DNA sequence: TGCGCCAGCAGCCTGGATCACACAGATACGCAGTATTTT.

This rearrangement joins TRBV2 to TRBJ1-6, with TRBD1 as a possible D gene (6 bases). CDR3 length equals 15 residues. Trimming removed 2 bases at V and 10 bases at J, with 15 bases between. From germline, CDR1 is SNHLY and CDR2 FYNNEI. In nucleotides, the CDR3 is TGTGCCAGCAGTGAATCTCAGGGGTACGAATCACCCCTCCACTTT. It encodes CASSESQGYESPLHF.

The rearrangement links TRBV5-1 to TRBJ2-2, with D maybe TRBD2 (6 bases). The length of the CDR3 is 15 residues. Germline lookup yields CDR1 SGHRS and CDR2 YFSETQ. V shed 4 bases and J shed 8 bases, with 18 bases lying between them. CDR3 bases: TGCGCCAGCAGCGATCGGGACTCTCGGGGAGGGGAGCTGTTTTTT. Its protein is CASSDRDSRGGELFF.

The chain uses TRBV3-1 (or the pseudogene TRBV3-2) and TRBJ1-2; maybe TRBD1 (6 bases). This CDR3 contains 13 residues. The V end lost 0 bases, the J end lost 10 bases, and 12 bases lay between the germline ends. Germline CDR1 and CDR2: LGHDT and YNNKEL (reference sequence). The CDR3 spells CASSQEGAGDYTF. For the CDR3, the DNA is TGTGCCAGCAGCCAAGAGGGGGCCGGAGACTACACCTTC.

V and J are TRBV7-9 and TRBJ1-2; D is uncertain. Trimming took off 8 bases at V and 7 bases at J, with 14 bases between the two ends. The germline gives CDR1 SEHNR, CDR2 FQNEAQ (reference sequence). The CDR3 runs 12 residues. The DNA for the CDR3 is TGTGCCAGCTCCGGGATCTTGCGTGGCTACACCTTC. It specifies CASSGILRGYTF.

The J gene is TRBJ2-5, the V gene TRBV18, with 8 bases that match TRBD1. V gave up 3 bases and J gave up 4 bases; unmatched junction bases: 7. The CDR3 extends over 15 amino acids. Germline V gene lookup returns CDR1 KGHSH and CDR2 LQKENI. The CDR3 loop reads CASSPSGQGVETQYF. In DNA form, the CDR3 reads TGTGCCAGCTCACCTAGCGGACAGGGTGTAGAGACCCAGTACTTC. Together with reference TRBV18 and TRBJ2-5, the CDR3 gives the full variable domain: NAGVMQNPRHLVRRRGQEARLRCSPMKGHSHVYWYRQLPEEGLKFMVYLQKENIIDESGMPKERFSAEFPKEGPSILRIQQVVRGDSAAYFCASSPSGQGVETQYFGPGTRLLVL.